Below are 24 T cell receptor beta chains sequenced from a single sample in a study of molecular identifiers for immune sequencing clone quantification. Each CDR3 protein gets one entry after TCRdb re-called the PCR reads with MiXCR. The sample holds over 600,000 distinct CDR3 sequences, around 20% seen once. Specimen: naive CD8+ T cells from blood, with Jurkat cell RNA spiked in. Subset described: FACS-sorted CD8+CD4-CCR7+CD45RA+ naive T cells. These receptors all come from a human donor in good health. Some libraries in this study had Jurkat cell RNA spiked in.

On this clonotype: With a much larger clone just one base away, this may be a read error. The conserved final phenylalanine or tryptophan is absent from the CDR3, which likely points to a read error. This rearrangement joins TRBV12-3 or TRBV12-4 to TRBJ2-7; TRBD2 matches 10 bases. The J segment lost 3 bases and the V segment lost 3 bases, leaving 5 bases of the junction unmatched. This CDR3 contains 15 residues. The CDR3 DNA follows: TGTGCCAGCAGTTTGGCTAGCGGGGGTATCTACGAGCAGTACTCC. Its translation: CASSLASGGIYEQYS.

This clonotype was observed a handful of times. This chain links TRBV7-2 with TRBJ2-7; 7 nucleotides agree with TRBD2. The V and J ends lost 5 bases and 3 bases, in that order; junction bases with no gene match: 10. The CDR3 is 15 amino acids. CDR1 is SGHTA and CDR2 is FQGNSA in the germline V gene. In DNA form, the CDR3 reads TGTGCCAGCAGCCCTTGGGGGGGGGATTACTACGAGCAGTACTTC. It translates to CASSPWGGDYYEQYF.

At least ten counts were recorded for this clonotype. This rearrangement joins TRBV4-3 to TRBJ2-1; the D gene is possibly TRBD2 (6 bases). CDR1 is LGHNA, CDR2 YSLEER, per germline. There are 16 residues in the CDR3. V was pared by 0 bases and J by 2 bases, with 11 bases between. DNA of the CDR3: TGCGCCAGCAGCCAAGATCTCGGCGGGGCCTACAATGAGCAGTTCTTC. It encodes CASSQDLGGAYNEQFF.

This clonotype was counted a few times. The chain recombines TRBV19 with TRBJ1-1; D gene unclear. Germline lookup yields CDR1 LNHDA and CDR2 SQIVND (reference sequence). Trimming removed 10 bases at V and 2 bases at J, with 14 bases between. This CDR3 has 13 residues. The CDR3 spells CATEWGSNTEAFF. The CDR3 DNA reads as TGTGCCACAGAATGGGGAAGTAACACTGAAGCTTTCTTT.

This clonotype has a count of ten or more. This chain connects TRBV10-1 to TRBJ2-4; 7 bases are a match to TRBD2. This CDR3 is built from 17 residues. Germline CDR1 reads WNHNN; CDR2 reads SYGVQD (reference sequence). The V gene end was trimmed by 4 bases and the J gene end by 3 bases; junction bases not matched to a gene: 12. In DNA, the CDR3 is TGCGCCAGCAGTGTGTGCGGGAGTGAAATGGGCAAAAACATTCAGTACTTC. This gives the protein CASSVCGSEMGKNIQYF.

The rearrangement joins TRBV3-1 to TRBJ2-7; D uncertain. The V and J ends lost 1 base and 5 bases respectively, with 6 bases between them. Germline values: CDR1 LGHDT, CDR2 YNNKEL (reference sequence). The CDR3 contains 12 residues. The CDR3 coding sequence is TGTGCCAGCAGCCAAGGGTTCCACGAGCAGTACTTC. It specifies CASSQGFHEQYF.

This clonotype turned up a few times. One end of the junction is discordant with germline, which a read error may explain. This chain joins TRBV7-9 and TRBJ1-1; perhaps TRBD1 as D (6 bases). CDR1 is SEHNR, CDR2 FQNEAQ, per germline (reference sequence). The CDR3 extends over 13 amino acids. The CDR3, as DNA: TGTGCCAGCAGCGATGGACAGTACACTGGAGCTTTCTTT. This translates into CASSDGQYTGAFF.

This clonotype was observed many times. J is TRBJ2-5 and V is TRBV6-5, with 11 bases identical to TRBD2. Germline CDR1 reads MNHEY; CDR2 reads SVGAGI. The CDR3 loop spans 16 amino acids. J was trimmed by 2 bases and V by 6 bases; bases with no gene match: 8. CDR3: CASSHSASGGQETQYF. The CDR3 DNA follows: TGTGCCAGCAGCCACTCGGCTAGCGGGGGGCAAGAGACCCAGTACTTC.

This clonotype was detected only a few times. The chain couples TRBV11-2 to TRBJ1-4; weak D call: TRBD1 (5 bases). Trimming removed 0 bases at V and 8 bases at J, with 28 bases between. Germline values: CDR1 SGHAT, CDR2 FQNNGV. The CDR3 has 20 amino acids. CDR3 DNA: TGTGCCAGCAGCTTAGATCTGAGAATTGGCGACATGGACTCAGGGGAAAAACTGTTTTTT. It encodes CASSLDLRIGDMDSGEKLFF.

There are many counts of this clonotype. V gene TRBV28 combines with J gene TRBJ2-7, with a possible D match to TRBD1 (5 bases). The germline V gene encodes CDR1 MDHEN and CDR2 SYDVKM. This CDR3 has 17 residues. With 2 bases removed from V and 3 bases from J, the gap between germline ends came to 20 bases. In DNA form, the CDR3 reads TGTGCCAGCAGTTTAAGCCCGGTAGGGGCGACGGACTACGAGCAGTACTTC. Amino acids: CASSLSPVGATDYEQYF.

This clonotype occurred many times. This chain uses TRBV28 with TRBJ2-3; tentative D call: TRBD2 (6 bases). CDR3 length: 17 residues. V was trimmed by 5 bases and J by 1 base, leaving 19 bases between them. CDR1 and CDR2 from the germline V gene are MDHEN and SYDVKM. CDR3 in DNA: TGTGCCAGCAGTCTCTTTGGGGTGGGGGAGGGCACAGATACGCAGTATTTT. It specifies CASSLFGVGEGTDTQYF.

This clonotype was found once. The V gene is TRBV27, the J gene TRBJ2-7, with D perhaps given as TRBD1 or TRBD2 (5 bases each). The CDR3 is 16 residues long. Germline loops: CDR1 MNHEY, CDR2 SMNVEV (reference sequence). The V and J ends lost 5 bases and 1 base respectively, with 18 bases between them. The CDR3, as DNA: TGTGCCAGCAGTCCCACGCCCCAGGGAGCGTCCTACGAGCAGTACTTC. This translates into CASSPTPQGASYEQYF.

This clonotype was counted at least ten times. The chain couples TRBV27 to TRBJ2-2; D not resolved. CDR1 and CDR2 (germline): MNHEY, SMNVEV (reference sequence). This CDR3 contains 14 residues. The ends were cut back, 2 bases at V and 6 bases at J, with 10 bases in the middle. In DNA, the CDR3 is TGTGCCAGCAGTTTACTGTCCTCCGCCGGGGAGCTGTTTTTT. Protein product: CASSLLSSAGELFF.

This clonotype was recorded many times. J is TRBJ2-7 and V is TRBV7-8; 9 bases agree with TRBD1. V trimming: 1 base; J trimming: 0 bases; junction bases outside the gene matches: 7. The CDR3 length is 17 residues. Germline V gene data show CDR1 as SGHVS and CDR2 as FQNEAQ. CDR3 amino acids: CASSLELGQGSSYEQYF. In nucleotides, the CDR3 is TGTGCCAGCAGCTTAGAGCTCGGACAGGGGAGCTCCTACGAGCAGTACTTC.

This chain connects TRBV5-5 to TRBJ1-2; weak D call: TRBD1 (5 bases). The CDR3 loop spans 15 amino acids. Germline V gene data show CDR1 as SGHKS and CDR2 as YYEKEE (reference sequence). Trimming shortened V by 1 base and J by 0 bases, and 10 bases separated the two germline ends. CDR3 residues: CASSLFDSPNYGYTF. DNA for the CDR3: TGTGCCAGCAGCTTGTTTGACAGCCCTAACTATGGCTACACCTTC.

This clonotype came up many times. The chain couples TRBV20-1 to TRBJ2-7, with TRBD2 as a possible D gene (5 bases). V shed 0 bases and J shed 4 bases, with 13 bases lying between them. Germline CDR1 reads DFQATT; CDR2 reads SNEGSKA (reference sequence). The CDR3 sequence is 14 residues long. CDR3 nucleotide sequence: TGCAGTGCTAGAGATCTCCTAGCCCAGTACGAGCAGTACTTC. Translating it yields CSARDLLAQYEQYF.

There are many counts of this clonotype. This chain joins TRBV11-2 and TRBJ2-7; 11 bases align to TRBD1. CDR1 and CDR2 from the germline V gene are SGHAT and FQNNGV. The CDR3 is 16 residues long. After removal of 7 bases from V and 4 bases from J, the junction contained 12 bases not matched to a gene. In nucleotides, the CDR3 is TGTGCCAGCAACTCGTTCGGGACAGGGGGTTTTTACGAGCAGTACTTC. Its translation: CASNSFGTGGFYEQYF. The complete variable domain, with remaining parts taken from reference TRBV11-2 and TRBJ2-7, reads EAGVAQSPRYKIIEKRQSVAFWCNPISGHATLYWYQQILGQGPKLLIQFQNNGVVDDSQLPKDRFSAERLKGVDSTLKIQPAKLEDSAVYLCASNSFGTGGFYEQYFGPGTRLTVT.

This clonotype was detected a few times. Since a much larger clone is just one base distant, this may be a read error. V is TRBV9 and J is TRBJ2-3; no reliable D call. Germline CDR1 SGDLS, CDR2 YYNGEE. The CDR3 contains 14 residues. The CDR3, as DNA: TGTGCCAGCAGGGGCGGAATATCCACAGATACGCGGTATTTT. Protein: CASRGGISTDTRYF. Complete variable domain (other parts from reference TRBV9 and TRBJ2-3): DSGVTQTPKHLITATGQRVTLRCSPRSGDLSVYWYQQSLDQGLQFLIQYYNGEERAKGNILERFSAQQFPDLHSELNLSSLELGDSALYFCASRGGISTDTRYFGPGTRLTVL.

In the case of this clonotype: A much larger clonotype is one base distant, so this may be a read error. The V call is TRBV4-1, the J call TRBJ1-1; tentative D call: TRBD1 (6 bases). The CDR3 is made up of 14 amino acids. Germline V gives CDR1 MGHRA, CDR2 YSYEKL. This chain's CDR3 is CAGSQGGGNTEAFF. CDR3 nucleotides: TGCGCCGGCAGCCAAGGGGGAGGTAACACTGAAGCTTTCTTT.

Details on this clonotype: A read error is possible here, since a much larger clone lies one base away. The CDR3 sequence is CSVYGQGGFGETQYF. The CDR3 DNA reads as TGCAGCGTGTACGGACAGGGCGGATTCGGGGAGACCCAGTACTTC. The V call is TRBV29-1, the J call TRBJ2-5, with 8 bases matching TRBD1. Losses at the gene ends were 6 bases for V and 5 bases for J; bases not matched to a gene: 14. The CDR3 spans 15 residues. Looked up from germline, CDR1 is SQVTM and CDR2 is ANQGSEA. Supplemented by reference TRBV29-1 and TRBJ2-5, the full variable domain reads SAVISQKPSRDICQRGTSLTIQCQVDSQVTMMFWYRQQPGQSLTLIATANQGSEATYESGFVIDKFPISRPNLTFSTLTVSNMSPEDSSIYLCSVYGQGGFGETQYFGPGTRLLVL.

This sequence joins TRBV12-3 or TRBV12-4 and TRBJ1-5; the D is unclear. V was cut by 1 base and J by 10 bases, with 17 bases left in between. There are 15 residues in the CDR3. The CDR3 reads CASSLGWTAERPQHF. For the CDR3, the DNA is TGTGCCAGCAGTTTAGGCTGGACCGCAGAACGACCCCAGCATTTT.

The rearrangement uses TRBV27 and TRBJ1-1; no definite D call. CDR3 length: 13 amino acids. The ends were cut back, 5 bases at V and 0 bases at J, with 7 bases in the middle. Germline-derived CDR1 and CDR2 are MNHEY and SMNVEV (reference sequence). CDR3 nucleotides: TGTGCCAGCAGTGCTTTAATGAACACTGAAGCTTTCTTT. It encodes CASSALMNTEAFF.

The chain joins TRBV20-1 to TRBJ2-5, with 9 nucleotides matching TRBD2. The CDR3 contains 17 residues. CDR1 and CDR2 from the germline V gene are DFQATT and SNEGSKA (reference sequence). V lost 3 bases to trimming and J lost 0 bases; unmatched junction nucleotides: 11. CDR3 protein: CSASFSGGPTYQETQYF. DNA of the CDR3: TGCAGTGCTAGCTTCAGCGGGGGGCCCACATACCAAGAGACCCAGTACTTC.

Remarks on this clonotype: Relative to the germline gene, one junction end is altered; a read error may explain this. The rearrangement links TRBV19 to TRBJ2-7; 7 bases align to TRBD1. Germline-derived CDR1 and CDR2 are LNHDA and SQIVND (reference sequence). The CDR3 totals 15 residues. CDR3 in amino acids: CVSSIWDSSSYEQYF. For the CDR3, the DNA is TGTGTCAGTAGTATATGGGACAGCAGCTCCTACGAGCAGTACTTC. The full variable domain, completed using reference TRBV19 and TRBJ2-7, is DGGITQSPKYLFRKEGQNVTLSCEQNLNHDAMYWYRQDPGQGLRLIYYSQIVNDFQKGDIAEGYSVSREKKESFPLTVTSAQKNPTAFYLCVSSIWDSSSYEQYFGPGTRLTVT.